These T cell receptor beta chains were read from a single sample in a study of blood T cell repertoires in COVID-19. Repertoires were generated with immunoSEQ multiplex PCR, while TCRdb's copy carries only in-frame clones and drops some. The table shows roughly 90,000 clones, with around 80% occurring only once. Sequencing was carried out using peripheral blood. These receptors were collected from a woman older than 75 with active or convalescent COVID-19. CDR3s include the opening cysteine and the closing phenylalanine or tryptophan. The D gene is left open where the match is weak. Some rows have no size entry. The others give once, few or many, or a class for an expanded clone.

D gene	J gene	clone size	V gene	CDR3 protein	CDR3 DNA
TRBD2	TRBJ2-7	NA	TRBV7-2	CASSLGPGGPYEQYF	TGTGCCAGCAGCTTGGGTCCGGGAGGACCCTACGAGCAGTACTTC
TRBD2	TRBJ2-1	NA	TRBV7-2	CASSLGLAGVDEQFF	TGTGCCAGCAGCTTGGGACTAGCGGGGGTGGATGAGCAGTTCTTC
TRBD2	TRBJ2-2	NA	TRBV19	CASKNSGSHTGELFF	TGTGCCAGTAAAAATAGCGGGAGTCACACCGGGGAGCTGTTTTTT
TRBD1	TRBJ1-2	NA	TRBV2	CASSVGQGLGYTF	TGTGCCAGCAGCGTGGGACAGGGTCTCGGCTACACCTTC
TRBD1	TRBJ2-3	NA	TRBV6-5	CASTRDRGTDTQYF	TGTGCCAGCACCAGAGACAGGGGAACAGATACGCAGTATTTT
TRBD2	TRBJ2-7	NA	TRBV7-2	CASSETRDYQVYEQYF	TGTGCCAGCAGCGAAACCCGGGACTATCAAGTCTACGAGCAGTACTTC
TRBD2	TRBJ2-5	NA	TRBV28	CASSLGGLVQETQYF	TGTGCCAGCAGTTTGGGGGGGTTGGTTCAAGAGACCCAGTACTTC
NA	TRBJ1-2	NA	TRBV10-3	CAISEGENYGYTF	TGTGCCATCAGTGAAGGGGAAAACTATGGCTACACCTTC
NA	TRBJ2-1	NA	TRBV2	CASSVGVDSYNEQFF	TGTGCCAGCAGTGTCGGGGTCGACTCCTACAATGAGCAGTTCTTC
NA	TRBJ1-1	once	TRBV7-3	CASSRNAMNTEAFF	TGTGCCAGCAGCCGTAACGCTATGAACACTGAAGCTTTCTTT
TRBD2	TRBJ2-7	NA	TRBV5-1	CASSITGTSGGEQYF	TGCGCCAGCAGCATAACCGGGACTAGCGGGGGCGAGCAGTACTTC
TRBD2	TRBJ2-1	once	TRBV7-2	CASSLQPLAGGQDEQFF	TGTGCCAGCAGCTTACAACCCCTAGCGGGGGGCCAGGATGAGCAGTTCTTC
NA	TRBJ1-1	NA	TRBV5-1	CASSLGTFLGTEAFF	TGCGCCAGCAGCTTGGGGACATTCTTGGGCACTGAAGCTTTCTTT
NA	TRBJ1-2	NA	TRBV2	CASSKREGYYGYTF	TGTGCCAGCAGTAAAAGGGAGGGGTACTATGGCTACACCTTC
NA	TRBJ2-7	few	TRBV6-2/TRBV6-3	CASSRLPISYEQYF	TGTGCCAGCAGTCGACTACCCATCTCCTACGAGCAGTACTTC
NA	TRBJ2-3	once	TRBV28	CASSLLSTLDTQYF	TGTGCCAGCAGTTTACTAAGTACCTTGGATACGCAGTATTTT
TRBD2	TRBJ2-1	once	TRBV2	CASSEARAGGYNEQFF	TGTGCCAGCAGTGAAGCGCGGGCGGGAGGGTACAATGAGCAGTTCTTC
TRBD1	TRBJ1-1	NA	TRBV3-1/TRBV3-2	CASSHGQGAVEAFF	TGTGCCAGCAGCCATGGACAGGGGGCGGTTGAAGCTTTCTTT
TRBD2	TRBJ2-2	NA	TRBV4-2	CASSQYPGLAGVTGELFF	TGTGCCAGCAGCCAATATCCGGGACTAGCGGGGGTAACCGGGGAGCTGTTTTTT
TRBD2	TRBJ2-7	once	TRBV28	CASTTKRDYPSYEQYF	TGTGCCAGCACGACGAAACGGGACTACCCGTCCTACGAGCAGTACTTC
NA	TRBJ1-3	few	TRBV10-3	CAISSGNTIYF	TGTGCCATCAGTTCAGGAAACACCATATATTTT
NA	TRBJ1-1	NA	TRBV9	CASSLGENTEAFF	TGTGCCAGCAGTTTAGGGGAGAACACTGAAGCTTTCTTT
NA	TRBJ1-3	NA	TRBV24-1	CATSDSSDSGNTIYF	TGTGCCACCAGTGATTCCAGCGACTCTGGAAACACCATATATTTT
NA	TRBJ1-5	NA	TRBV27	CASTLGQGVQPQHF	TGTGCCAGCACCCTCGGGCAGGGCGTACAGCCCCAGCATTTT
NA	TRBJ2-7	NA	TRBV12-3/TRBV12-4	CASSSSGTGEQYF	TGTGCCAGCAGTTCCTCAGGGACTGGCGAGCAGTACTTC
NA	TRBJ1-1	NA	TRBV5-1	CASSLEGVGWAEAFF	TGCGCCAGCAGCTTGGAGGGGGTAGGTTGGGCTGAAGCTTTCTTT
TRBD1	TRBJ2-2	few	TRBV7-9	CASSFARSGTGKGELFF	TGTGCCAGCAGCTTCGCGCGATCCGGGACAGGAAAGGGGGAGCTGTTTTTT
TRBD1	TRBJ2-7	NA	TRBV5-1	CATAPGQADSYEQYF	TGCGCCACCGCTCCCGGACAGGCTGACTCCTACGAGCAGTACTTC
TRBD1	TRBJ1-2	once	TRBV5-1	CASSHGQGSEGYTF	TGCGCCAGCAGCCATGGACAGGGGAGCGAGGGCTACACCTTC
NA	TRBJ1-3	NA	TRBV14	CASKRGSGNTIYF	TGTGCCAGCAAAAGGGGCTCTGGAAACACCATATATTTT
TRBD2	TRBJ2-2	NA	TRBV2	CARGATSGGAGELFF	TGTGCCCGGGGGGCGACTAGCGGGGGAGCCGGGGAGCTGTTTTTT
NA	TRBJ2-4	few	TRBV6-1	CASSETASEGYF	TGTGCCAGCAGTGAAACGGCCTCTGAGGGGTACTTC
TRBD1	TRBJ1-1	NA	TRBV19	CASSQGALSNTEAFF	TGTGCCAGTAGCCAGGGGGCTCTGAGTAACACTGAAGCTTTCTTT
NA	TRBJ1-1	few	TRBV5-1	CASSLIPPIRVTEAFF	TGCGCCAGCAGCTTAATACCCCCGATCCGGGTCACTGAAGCTTTCTTT
TRBD1	TRBJ1-1	NA	TRBV19	CASNDRANTEAFF	TGTGCCAGTAACGACAGGGCGAACACTGAAGCTTTCTTT
NA	TRBJ2-7	NA	TRBV12-3/TRBV12-4	CASSSPGAGRYF	TGTGCCAGCAGTTCCCCTGGGGCGGGGAGGTACTTC
TRBD2	TRBJ2-5	few	TRBV7-9	CASSLGRSGRAATQYF	TGTGCCAGCAGCCTAGGACGTAGCGGGAGGGCAGCGACCCAGTACTTC
TRBD1	TRBJ1-6	NA	TRBV3-1/TRBV3-2	CASSQDFWTGNNSPLHF	TGTGCCAGCAGCCAAGATTTCTGGACAGGGAACAATTCACCCCTCCACTTT
TRBD1	TRBJ1-2	NA	TRBV28	CASSTPPGQGKGYTF	TGTGCCAGCTCTACCCCTCCGGGACAGGGTAAGGGCTACACCTTC
NA	TRBJ2-7	NA	TRBV7-9	CASRFEEAGVYEQYF	TGTGCCAGCAGGTTCGAGGAGGCAGGGGTGTACGAGCAGTACTTC
TRBD1	TRBJ1-5	few	TRBV6-1	CASSDILTGSNQPQHF	TGTGCCAGCAGTGACATACTGACAGGGTCTAATCAGCCCCAGCATTTT
TRBD1	TRBJ1-1	NA	TRBV5-1	CASSRQGRVNTEAFF	TGCGCCAGCAGCAGACAGGGTAGGGTTAACACTGAAGCTTTCTTT
TRBD2	TRBJ2-3	NA	TRBV19	CASSRRSGGAGDTQYF	TGTGCCAGTAGCCGAAGGAGCGGGGGGGCAGGGGATACGCAGTATTTT
NA	TRBJ2-1	NA	TRBV5-4	CASSFDQGSYNEQFF	TGTGCCAGCAGCTTCGACCAGGGTTCCTACAATGAGCAGTTCTTC
NA	TRBJ2-1	NA	TRBV6-5	CATGRGPPYNEQFF	TGTGCCACCGGGAGGGGGCCCCCCTACAATGAGCAGTTCTTC
TRBD2	TRBJ2-3	NA	TRBV5-6	CASSLDGGGAPTDTQYF	TGTGCCAGCAGCTTGGACGGCGGGGGGGCCCCCACAGATACGCAGTATTTT